The rows below give T cell receptor beta chains drawn from one sample of a study of cytomegalovirus exposure and HLA in healthy donors. Profiled with immunoSEQ multiplex PCR; TCRdb holds only in-frame clones, not every one. The table has about 140,000 clones, 70% to 85% seen once; the top ten hold 8.8%. Sequenced input: PBMCs. These receptors were collected from a woman aged 45-65 years in good health and CMV-seropositive. The CDR3 runs from the conserved cysteine through the conserved F or W. Fields, in order: V gene, clone size, D gene, J gene, CDR3 protein, CDR3 DNA. A D gene is named only where the DNA matches it firmly. The listing skips clone size in some rows; elsewhere it reads once, few, many or a size class.

TRBV5-1	.	TRBD1	TRBJ2-7	CASSPTGPSYEQYF	TGCGCCAGCAGCCCGACAGGGCCTTCCTACGAGCAGTACTTC
TRBV2	.	TRBD1	TRBJ1-4	CASRLPGQGRMF	TGTGCCAGCAGGCTTCCGGGACAGGGCAGGATGTTT
TRBV7-2	.	.	TRBJ2-7	CASSLGQSGRSYEQYF	TGTGCCAGCAGCTTAGGTCAGTCAGGGAGGAGCTACGAGCAGTACTTC
TRBV7-2	.	.	TRBJ1-3	CASSYPGNTGNTIYF	TGTGCCAGCAGCTACCCGGGGAACACTGGAAACACCATATATTTT
TRBV6-5	.	.	TRBJ2-7	CASSYGGGAYYEQYF	TGTGCCAGCAGTTACGGAGGCGGGGCCTACTACGAGCAGTACTTC
TRBV2	.	.	TRBJ1-1	CASRDMGPTEAFF	TGTGCCAGCAGGGACATGGGGCCGACTGAAGCTTTCTTT
TRBV29-1	.	.	TRBJ2-3	CSVEETATDTQYF	TGCAGCGTTGAAGAAACAGCCACAGATACGCAGTATTTT
TRBV11-2	.	.	TRBJ1-2	CASSPGSTGGYTF	TGTGCCAGCAGCCCGGGGTCGACTGGTGGCTACACCTTC
TRBV13	.	TRBD1	TRBJ2-7	CASSLGDRASYEQYF	TGTGCCAGCAGCTTAGGGGACAGGGCCTCCTACGAGCAGTACTTC
TRBV28	.	.	TRBJ2-3	CASSFEGQGTQYF	TGTGCCAGCAGTTTCGAGGGTCAAGGTACGCAGTATTTT
TRBV28	.	TRBD1	TRBJ1-5	CASSDTGQGHQPQHF	TGTGCCAGCAGTGACACAGGACAGGGCCATCAGCCCCAGCATTTT
TRBV30	.	.	TRBJ1-5	CAWSGGVGGQPQHF	TGTGCCTGGAGTGGGGGAGTGGGGGGTCAGCCCCAGCATTTT
TRBV6-6	.	.	TRBJ1-5	CASRLPRGGALHF	TGTGCCAGCAGGCTCCCGAGGGGGGGGGCCCTACATTTT
TRBV5-1	.	.	TRBJ2-2	CASSPGQRNTGELFF	TGCGCCAGCAGCCCGGGACAACGGAACACCGGGGAGCTGTTTTTT
TRBV28	once	.	TRBJ1-4	CASSGFQDSAGEKLFF	TGTGCCAGCAGTGGGTTTCAGGACTCGGCGGGGGAAAAACTGTTTTTT
TRBV7-3	.	TRBD2	TRBJ2-5	CASSLSGGAGETQYF	TGTGCCAGCAGCCTAAGCGGGGGGGCCGGAGAGACCCAGTACTTC
TRBV27	.	TRBD1	TRBJ2-1	CASSWRDRGLNNEQFF	TGTGCCAGCTCCTGGCGGGACAGGGGATTAAACAATGAGCAGTTCTTC
TRBV4-1	.	TRBD1	TRBJ1-5	CASSLDKGERGQGARNQPQHF	TGCGCCAGCAGCCTCGACAAGGGGGAAAGGGGACAGGGGGCGAGAAATCAGCCCCAGCATTTT
TRBV6-1	.	.	TRBJ2-5	CASRVGGAETQYF	TGTGCCAGCAGAGTCGGAGGGGCAGAGACCCAGTACTTC
TRBV6-6	once	TRBD1	TRBJ1-5	CASSYPGQDSNQPQHF	TGTGCCAGCAGTTACCCCGGACAGGATAGCAATCAGCCCCAGCATTTT
TRBV7-2	.	.	TRBJ2-5	CASRTTGGGETQYF	TGTGCCAGCAGAACAACAGGGGGGGGAGAGACCCAGTACTTC
TRBV27	.	TRBD2	TRBJ2-3	CASSPSSGDSTDTQYF	TGTGCCAGCAGTCCTTCTAGCGGGGATAGCACAGATACGCAGTATTTT